The 8 T cell receptor beta chains in this list originate from one sample, sequenced in a study of vaccination and CD4 T cells after COVID-19. Sequenced with the Oncomine TCR Beta short-read assay was DNA taken from cultured CD4+ T cells. Each CDR3 protein gets one entry after TCRdb re-called the PCR reads with MiXCR. This sample yields some 11,000 distinct CDR3 sequences, of which around a third are seen a single time; approximately 14% belongs to the top ten. Treatment specified: roughly ten-day PBMC culture with coronavirus spike peptide pools or control peptides (ViraFEST assay). These receptors' antigens are unknown. The source material was CD4+ T cells from blood, cultured in vitro, sampled after SARS-CoV-2 vaccination. These TCRs come from a human donor who had recovered from COVID-19.

This clonotype has more than one count but fewer than ten. This chain uses TRBV7-7 with TRBJ2-5; 9 nucleotides match TRBD2. Unmatched junction bases numbered 11, after V lost 3 bases and J lost 3 bases. This CDR3 is built from 17 residues. Germline values: CDR1 SSHAT, CDR2 FNYEAQ (reference sequence). The chain's CDR3 is CASSLASGITSKETQYF. The CDR3 DNA reads as TGTGCCAGCAGCTTGGCTAGCGGGATCACCTCTAAAGAGACCCAGTACTTC.

This clonotype was seen only a few times. The chain uses TRBV28 and TRBJ2-7, with a tentative D call TRBD1 (6 bases). Germline CDR1 and CDR2: MDHEN and SYDVKM. Trimming removed 2 bases at V and 2 bases at J, with 13 bases between. CDR3 size: 15 residues. The DNA of the CDR3 is TGTGCCAGCAGTTTAGCCCGGACAGTCCCCTACGAGCAGTACTTC. Translation gives CASSLARTVPYEQYF.

The chain is built from TRBV7-2 and TRBJ2-7; tentatively, D is TRBD1 (5 bases). Trimming cost V 5 bases and J 0 bases, with 11 bases left between them. This CDR3 is 14 amino acids long. Germline V gene sequence: CDR1 SGHTA, CDR2 FQGNSA. The CDR3 DNA reads as TGTGCCAGCAGCACCCGACAGACCTCCTACGAGCAGTACTTC. Its translation is CASSTRQTSYEQYF.

The V and J genes are TRBV18 and TRBJ1-1; tentative D call: TRBD1 (5 bases). The CDR3 is 15 residues long. Germline CDR1 and CDR2: KGHSH and LQKENI. Trimming removed 6 bases at V and 4 bases at J, with 18 bases between. CDR3 protein: CASSLAIRGVTEAFF. The CDR3, as DNA: TGTGCCAGCTCCCTTGCGATCCGAGGGGTCACTGAAGCTTTCTTT.

The sample holds a few counts of this clonotype. The gene calls are TRBV7-6 and TRBJ2-7; the match to TRBD2 covers 7 bases. The CDR3 has 15 residues. From germline, CDR1 is SGHVS and CDR2 FNYEAQ. V gave up 1 base and J gave up 2 bases; unmatched junction bases: 5. CDR3 nucleotide sequence: TGTGCCAGCAGCTTAGAAGTGGGAGGGACCTACGAGCAGTACTTC. It codes for CASSLEVGGTYEQYF.

This clonotype was picked up a small number of times. The chain uses TRBV20-1 and TRBJ1-5; no clear D. The germline V and J ends were trimmed by 6 bases and 4 bases, with 16 bases remaining between them. Germline CDR1 DFQATT, CDR2 SNEGSKA (reference sequence). The CDR3 has 14 amino acids. The CDR3 loop reads CSALGTVRNQPQHF. DNA of the CDR3: TGCAGTGCCCTAGGAACGGTCAGGAATCAGCCCCAGCATTTT.

V usage is TRBV11-2 and J usage is TRBJ2-3; D not resolved. Germline CDR1 and CDR2: SGHAT and FQNNGV. V gave up 8 bases and J gave up 6 bases, with 18 bases separating them. The CDR3 extends over 14 amino acids. The chain's CDR3 is CASSLSRPGDTQYF. The CDR3 bases are TGTGCCAGCTCTCTCTCAAGGCCCGGGGATACGCAGTATTTT.

This clonotype has more than one count but fewer than ten. This rearrangement joins TRBV20-1 to TRBJ1-4; D is unresolved. Trimming removed 2 bases from V and 3 bases from J, with 7 bases in between. Germline V gives CDR1 DFQATT, CDR2 SNEGSKA (reference sequence). The CDR3 totals 13 residues. The CDR3: CSARLRANEKLFF. Here the CDR3 DNA reads TGCAGTGCTAGACTCCGCGCTAATGAAAAACTGTTTTTT.